One sample yielded the 8 T cell receptor beta chains listed below, sequenced in a study of response to subunit inactivated influenza vaccine (dated by TCRdb to the late 2010s). The receptor library was made with RT-PCR. These reads were obtained on an Illumina HiSeq 2500. TCRdb itself trimmed the public reads at Q25 with fastp, ran MiXCR and retained productive beta chains. All rows with the same CDR3 protein become a single entry with the most common DNA and genes. The sample includes 450,000 to 600,000 distinct CDR3 sequences, with roughly 7.9% observed a single time. Of the sample, under 15% is held by the ten largest clones. The specimen was PBMCs from blood, collected roughly 24 months after vaccination. The source is a man aged 50-75 years who received an inactivated influenza vaccine. Donor details come from another sample of the same person, matched by shared clones.

This clonotype was recorded many times. V is TRBV5-1 and J is TRBJ2-1; D is undetermined. Per germline, CDR1 SGHRS and CDR2 YFSETQ. The V end was cut by 2 bases, the J end by 7 bases, with 13 bases between. The CDR3 runs to 14 residues. CDR3 in amino acids: CASSFGSRKNEQFF. The CDR3, as DNA: TGCGCCAGCAGCTTCGGATCCCGTAAGAATGAGCAGTTCTTC.

This rearrangement joins TRBV10-3 to TRBJ2-2, with 7 bases lining up with TRBD1. The CDR3 is 13 amino acids. The J segment lost 4 bases and the V segment lost 6 bases, leaving 2 bases of the junction unmatched. Per germline, CDR1 ENHRY and CDR2 SYGVKD. The chain's CDR3 is CAIRGQATGELFF. CDR3 coding DNA: TGTGCCATCAGAGGACAGGCCACCGGGGAGCTGTTTTTT.

This clonotype was seen more than once but under ten times. The chain is built from TRBV7-2 and TRBJ1-1; D gene uncertain. This CDR3 contains 14 residues. Germline-derived CDR1 and CDR2 are SGHTA and FQGNSA. V lost 4 bases to trimming and J lost 3 bases, with 12 bases between them. This chain's CDR3 is CASSSRGEDTEAFF. DNA of the CDR3: TGTGCCAGCAGCTCCCGTGGGGAGGACACTGAAGCTTTCTTT.

In its sample, this clonotype was seen many times. V is TRBV30 and J is TRBJ1-1; no clear D gene. In germline, CDR1 is GTSNPN, CDR2 SVGIG (reference sequence). Deletions cut 0 bases from V and 4 bases from J, with 21 bases between. This CDR3 comprises 17 residues. The chain's CDR3 is CAWSVIGLRRMGTEAFF. CDR3 nucleotide sequence: TGTGCCTGGAGTGTAATAGGGCTCCGTAGGATGGGCACTGAAGCTTTCTTT.

This clonotype was counted ten times or more. The chain uses TRBV7-8 and TRBJ1-5; D unclear. Trimming left V 5 bases short and J 9 bases short, with 17 bases between. There are 14 residues in the CDR3. Germline CDR1 reads SGHVS; CDR2 reads FQNEAQ. The CDR3 nucleotides are TGTGCCAGCAGCGCGGACGGGTTCTACTGGCCCCAGCATTTT. It encodes CASSADGFYWPQHF.

The chain recombines TRBV20-1 with TRBJ2-1, with a weak D call TRBD1 (5 bases). The CDR3 is 12 residues long. The germline CDR1 and CDR2 sequences are DFQATT and SNEGSKA (reference sequence). V lost 4 bases, J lost 4 bases, and 8 bases lay in between. The chain's CDR3 is CSAKDTYNEQFF. The DNA for the CDR3 is TGCAGTGCTAAGGACACTTACAATGAGCAGTTCTTC.

In this sample, this clonotype turned up many times. The rearrangement joins TRBV28 to TRBJ2-4, with D possibly matching TRBD2 (6 bases). V was clipped by 6 bases and J by 0 bases, with 21 bases between them. Germline CDR1 and CDR2: MDHEN and SYDVKM. The CDR3 loop spans 18 amino acids. The CDR3 nucleotides are TGTGCCAGCAGCTCCCAGAAAGCGGGCGTAGTAGCCAAAAACATTCAGTACTTC. This gives the protein CASSSQKAGVVAKNIQYF.

This clonotype was seen a handful of times. The rearrangement joins TRBV4-1 to TRBJ2-2; TRBD1 aligns across 10 bases. Germline V gene sequence: CDR1 MGHRA, CDR2 YSYEKL. The CDR3 sequence is 16 residues long. V gave up 3 bases and J gave up 8 bases; unmatched junction bases: 9. CDR3 in amino acids: CASSHKTGGASGELFF. DNA for the CDR3: TGCGCCAGCAGCCATAAGACAGGGGGCGCGTCAGGGGAGCTGTTTTTT.